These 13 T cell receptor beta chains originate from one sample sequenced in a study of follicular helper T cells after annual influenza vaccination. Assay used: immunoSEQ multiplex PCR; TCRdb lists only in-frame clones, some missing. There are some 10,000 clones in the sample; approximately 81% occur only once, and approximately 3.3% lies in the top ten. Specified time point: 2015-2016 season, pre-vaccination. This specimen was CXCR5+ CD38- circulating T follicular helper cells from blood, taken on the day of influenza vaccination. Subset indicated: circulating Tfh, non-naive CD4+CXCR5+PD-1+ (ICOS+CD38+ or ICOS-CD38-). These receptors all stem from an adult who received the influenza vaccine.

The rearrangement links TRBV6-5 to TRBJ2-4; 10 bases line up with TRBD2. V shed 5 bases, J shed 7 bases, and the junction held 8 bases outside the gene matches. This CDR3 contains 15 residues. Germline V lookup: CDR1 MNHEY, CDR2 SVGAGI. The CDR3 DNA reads TGTGCCAGCAGTACGACTAGCGGGCCGGGGAACATTCAGTACTTC. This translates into CASSTTSGPGNIQYF.

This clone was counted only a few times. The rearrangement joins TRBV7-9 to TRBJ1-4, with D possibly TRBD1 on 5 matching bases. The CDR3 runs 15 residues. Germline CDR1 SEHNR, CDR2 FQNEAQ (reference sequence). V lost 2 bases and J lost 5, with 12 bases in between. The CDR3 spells CASSLTGPANEKLFF. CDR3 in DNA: TGTGCCAGCAGCTTAACGGGGCCCGCGAATGAAAAACTGTTTTTT.

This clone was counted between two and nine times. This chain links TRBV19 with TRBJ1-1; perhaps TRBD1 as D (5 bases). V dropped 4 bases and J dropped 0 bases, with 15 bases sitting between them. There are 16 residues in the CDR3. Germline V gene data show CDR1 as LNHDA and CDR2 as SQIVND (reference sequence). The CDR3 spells CASSNRRRGMNTEAFF. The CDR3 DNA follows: TGTGCCAGTAGTAACCGGCGGAGGGGCATGAACACTGAAGCTTTCTTT.

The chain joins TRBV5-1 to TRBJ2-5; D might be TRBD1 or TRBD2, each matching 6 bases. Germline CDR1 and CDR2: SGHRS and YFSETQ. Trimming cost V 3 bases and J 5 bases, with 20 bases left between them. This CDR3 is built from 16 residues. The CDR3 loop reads CASSYGGAGVTETQYF. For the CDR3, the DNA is TGCGCCAGCAGCTACGGGGGCGCAGGGGTGACGGAGACCCAGTACTTC.

The chain's CDR3 is CASSSTGSALQYF. The CDR3 DNA sequence: TGTGCCAGCAGCTCGACAGGGTCAGCACTGCAGTACTTC. The V and J genes are TRBV12-1 and TRBJ2-7; the table gives TRBD1 as D, unverified against the DNA. TRBV12-1 constitutes a pseudogene. CDR3 length equals 13 residues.

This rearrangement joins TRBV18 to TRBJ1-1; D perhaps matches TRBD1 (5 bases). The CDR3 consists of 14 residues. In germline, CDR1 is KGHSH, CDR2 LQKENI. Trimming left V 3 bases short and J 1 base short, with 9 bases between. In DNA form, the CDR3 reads TGTGCCAGCTCACCCAGGGAGTCGAACACTGAAGCTTTCTTT. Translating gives CASSPRESNTEAFF.

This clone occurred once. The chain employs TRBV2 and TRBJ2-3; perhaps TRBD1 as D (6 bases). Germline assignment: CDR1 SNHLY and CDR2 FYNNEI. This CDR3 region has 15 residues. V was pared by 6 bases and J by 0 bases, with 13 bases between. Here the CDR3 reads CASRVRTASTDTQYF. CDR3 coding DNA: TGTGCCAGCAGAGTTAGGACAGCTAGCACAGATACGCAGTATTTT.

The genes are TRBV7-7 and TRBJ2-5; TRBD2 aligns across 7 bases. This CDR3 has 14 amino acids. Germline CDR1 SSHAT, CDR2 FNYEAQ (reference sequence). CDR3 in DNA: TGTGCTAGCTCCGGGGAGGTTAGCGGGGAGACCCAGTACTTC. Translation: CASSGEVSGETQYF.

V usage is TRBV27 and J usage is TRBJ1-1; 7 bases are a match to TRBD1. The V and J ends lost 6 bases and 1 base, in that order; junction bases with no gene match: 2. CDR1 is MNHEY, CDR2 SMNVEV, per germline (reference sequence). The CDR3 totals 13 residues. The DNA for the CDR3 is TGTGCCAGCAGGGACAGGCGGAACACTGAAGCTTTCTTT. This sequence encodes CASRDRRNTEAFF.

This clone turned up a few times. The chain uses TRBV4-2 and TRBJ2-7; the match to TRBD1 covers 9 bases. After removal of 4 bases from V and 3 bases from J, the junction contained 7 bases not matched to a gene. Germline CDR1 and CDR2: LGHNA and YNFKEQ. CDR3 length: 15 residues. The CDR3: CASSRDGTGNYEQYF. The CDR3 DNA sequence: TGTGCCAGCAGCCGAGATGGGACAGGGAACTACGAGCAGTACTTC.

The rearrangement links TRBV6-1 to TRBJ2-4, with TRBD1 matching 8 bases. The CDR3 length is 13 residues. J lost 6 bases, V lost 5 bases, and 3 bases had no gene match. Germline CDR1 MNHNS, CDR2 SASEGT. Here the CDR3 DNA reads TGTGCCAGCAGTCAAGACAGGGGAAACATTCAGTACTTC. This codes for CASSQDRGNIQYF.

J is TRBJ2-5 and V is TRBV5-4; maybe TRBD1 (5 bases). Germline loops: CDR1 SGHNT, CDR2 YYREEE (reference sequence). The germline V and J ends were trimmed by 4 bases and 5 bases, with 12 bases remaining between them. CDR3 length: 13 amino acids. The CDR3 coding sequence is TGTGCCAGCAGCCCGGACATAGGGGAGACCCAGTACTTC. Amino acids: CASSPDIGETQYF.

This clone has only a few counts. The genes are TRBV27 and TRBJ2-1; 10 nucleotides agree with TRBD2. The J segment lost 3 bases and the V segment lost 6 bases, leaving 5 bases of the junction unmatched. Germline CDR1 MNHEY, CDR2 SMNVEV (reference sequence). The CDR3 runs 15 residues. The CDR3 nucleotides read TGTGCCAGCAGGCGGACTAGCGGCGACTACAATGAGCAGTTCTTC. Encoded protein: CASRRTSGDYNEQFF.